These 8 T cell receptor beta chains were sequenced from one sample in a study of T cells after yellow fever vaccination. TCRdb fed the 5' RACE reads into MiXCR, producing one record per CDR3 protein. This sample has about 350,000 distinct CDR3 sequences, with roughly 4.3% found just once. Sequences were derived from PBMCs, sampled 5 days after the yellow fever booster vaccination. All receptors come from a man aged 18-30 years who received the YFV17D yellow fever vaccine.

This clonotype was counted at least ten times. This chain uses TRBV4-3 with TRBJ1-2; 9 bases are a match to TRBD1. The CDR3 spans 19 residues. Germline V gene sequence: CDR1 LGHNA, CDR2 YSLEER. J lost 6 bases, V lost 0 bases, and 17 bases had no gene match. The CDR3 sequence: CASSQDLRVMGQGFDGYTF. The CDR3, as DNA: TGCGCCAGCAGCCAAGATCTTCGGGTTATGGGACAGGGATTTGATGGCTACACCTTC.

This clonotype was counted between two and nine times. J is TRBJ2-7 and V is TRBV5-1; the match to TRBD1 covers 11 bases. Germline CDR1 is SGHRS and CDR2 is YFSETQ. Germline trimming cut 4 bases from V and 5 bases from J; bases unmatched to any gene: 5. The CDR3 is made up of 14 amino acids. The CDR3 bases are TGCGCCAGCAGCCGCTGGGGACAGGGGGACGAGCAGTACGTC. This codes for CASSRWGQGDEQYV.

Points on this clonotype: Mismatch with germline at one junction end may stem from a read error. This chain connects TRBV2 to TRBJ2-6, with 12 nucleotides matching TRBD1. Germline CDR1 is SNHLY and CDR2 is FYNNEI. CDR3 length: 16 amino acids. For the CDR3, the DNA is TGTGCCAGCAGGGGACAGGGGGCTTCTGCGGCCAACGTCCTGACTTTC. It encodes CASRGQGASAANVLTF.

Many counts were recorded for this clonotype. The rearrangement links TRBV4-3 to TRBJ2-2; 7 bases are shared with TRBD2. Germline V gene data show CDR1 as LGHNA and CDR2 as YSLEER. The CDR3 is made up of 17 amino acids. V shed 4 bases and J 1 base; nucleotides not matched to a gene: 9. CDR3 loop: CASSRRVGGGNTGELFF. The CDR3, as DNA: TGCGCCAGCAGCCGAAGAGTTGGGGGGGGGAACACCGGGGAGCTGTTTTTT.

The chain couples TRBV4-2 to TRBJ2-7; D perhaps matches TRBD1 (5 bases). The CDR3 is 16 amino acids. Germline-derived CDR1 and CDR2 are LGHNA and YNFKEQ. Trimming left V 0 bases short and J 0 bases short, with 12 bases between. CDR3 coding DNA: TGTGCCAGCAGCCAAGAATCACAGGAGTTCTCCTACGAGCAGTACTTC. The encoded protein is CASSQESQEFSYEQYF.

This clonotype was seen a few times. This chain joins TRBV20-1 and TRBJ1-2; D not certain. Germline-derived CDR1 and CDR2 are DFQATT and SNEGSKA (reference sequence). V was shortened by 6 bases and J by 8 bases, with 10 bases between the two germline ends. This CDR3 is built from 10 residues. In DNA, the CDR3 is TGCAGTGCACAAACGGAAGGCTACACCTTC. Protein sequence: CSAQTEGYTF.

The chain couples TRBV29-1 to TRBJ1-3, with a possible D match to TRBD1 (5 bases). Germline V gene lookup returns CDR1 SQVTM and CDR2 ANQGSEA. The length of the CDR3 is 11 residues. V lost 7 bases to trimming and J lost 8 bases, with 12 bases between them. The CDR3 nucleotides read TGCAGCGCCCAGGAAGGGGACACCATATATTTT. Translation gives CSAQEGDTIYF.

This clonotype occurred many times. The rearrangement joins TRBV5-1 to TRBJ2-7; 8 bases map to TRBD1. The V gene end was trimmed by 0 bases and the J gene end by 1 base; junction bases not matched to a gene: 0. The germline V gene has CDR1 SGHRS and CDR2 YFSETQ. CDR3 length equals 14 residues. CDR3 loop: CASSLGDRSYEQYV. CDR3 DNA: TGCGCCAGCAGCTTGGGGGACAGGTCCTACGAGCAGTACGTC.